This T cell receptor (beta chain) was sequenced for a study of tumor and adjacent non-tumor tissue in lung cancer. General study results and limits: Shorter survival was associated with higher TCR diversity in tumors.

This clonotype has just a few counts. Its specificity is not known. Germline is not matched at one junction end, which may reflect a read error. The CDR3 extends over 19 amino acids. Germline loops: CDR1 LGHNA, CDR2 YSLEER. The library came from three nested PCR rounds adapted from ARM-PCR protocols. Using its own MiXCR run on the multiplex PCR reads, TCRdb lists one record per CDR3 protein. Among approximately 110,000 distinct CDR3 sequences listed, more than 70% were seen once. The template was RNA from unsorted bulk tissue. The TCR was taken from a woman in her sixties or seventies with non-small cell lung cancer. The sample comprised lung tumor tissue. The chain joins TRBV4-3 to TRBJ2-6; TRBD2 agrees at 13 bases. CDR3 in amino acids: CASSQAVTSGRTGANVLTF. The CDR3 coding sequence is TGTGCCAGCAGTCAAGCCGTGACTAGCGGGAGGACTGGGGCCAACGTCCTGACTTTC.